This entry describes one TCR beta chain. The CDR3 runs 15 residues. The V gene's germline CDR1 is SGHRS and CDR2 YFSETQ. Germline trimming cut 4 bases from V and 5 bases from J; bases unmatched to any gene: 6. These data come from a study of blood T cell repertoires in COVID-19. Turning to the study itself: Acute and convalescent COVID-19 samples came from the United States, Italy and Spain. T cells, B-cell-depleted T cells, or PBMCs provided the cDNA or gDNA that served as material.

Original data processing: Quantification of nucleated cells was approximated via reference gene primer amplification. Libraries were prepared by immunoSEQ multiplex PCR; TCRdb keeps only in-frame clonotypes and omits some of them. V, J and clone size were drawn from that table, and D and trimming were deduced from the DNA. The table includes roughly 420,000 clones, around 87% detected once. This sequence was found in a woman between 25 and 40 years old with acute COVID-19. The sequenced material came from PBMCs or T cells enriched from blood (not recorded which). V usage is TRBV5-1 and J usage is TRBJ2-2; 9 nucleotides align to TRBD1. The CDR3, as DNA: TGCGCCAGCAGCCCGGGACAGGGATGGACCGGGGAGCTGTTTTTT. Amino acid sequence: CASSPGQGWTGELFF.